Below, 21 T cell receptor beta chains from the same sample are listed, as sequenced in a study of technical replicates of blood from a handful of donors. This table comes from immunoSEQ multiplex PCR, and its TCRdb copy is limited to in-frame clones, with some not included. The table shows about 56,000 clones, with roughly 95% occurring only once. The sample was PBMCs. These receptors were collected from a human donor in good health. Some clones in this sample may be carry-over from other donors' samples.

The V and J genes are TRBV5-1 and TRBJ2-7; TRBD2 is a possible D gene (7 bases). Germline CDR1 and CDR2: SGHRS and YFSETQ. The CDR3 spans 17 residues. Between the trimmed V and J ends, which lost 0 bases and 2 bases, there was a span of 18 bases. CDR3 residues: CASSLALTGGFTYEQYF. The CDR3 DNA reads TGCGCCAGCAGCTTGGCGTTAACGGGGGGCTTCACCTACGAGCAGTACTTC.

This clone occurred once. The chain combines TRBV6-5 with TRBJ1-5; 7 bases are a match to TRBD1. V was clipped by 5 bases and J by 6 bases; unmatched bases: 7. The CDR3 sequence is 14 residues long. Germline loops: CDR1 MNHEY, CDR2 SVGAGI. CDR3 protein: CASSRQGGGQPQHF. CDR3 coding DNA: TGTGCCAGCAGTCGACAGGGAGGAGGTCAGCCCCAGCATTTT.

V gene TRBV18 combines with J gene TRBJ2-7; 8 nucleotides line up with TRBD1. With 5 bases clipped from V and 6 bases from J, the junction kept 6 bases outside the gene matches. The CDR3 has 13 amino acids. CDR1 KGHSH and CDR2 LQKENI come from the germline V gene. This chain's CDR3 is CASSLDRAREQYF. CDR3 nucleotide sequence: TGTGCCAGCTCATTGGACAGGGCGCGCGAGCAGTACTTC.

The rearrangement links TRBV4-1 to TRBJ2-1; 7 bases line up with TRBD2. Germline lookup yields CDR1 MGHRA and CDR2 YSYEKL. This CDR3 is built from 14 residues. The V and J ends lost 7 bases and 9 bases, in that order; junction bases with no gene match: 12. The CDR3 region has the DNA TGCGCCAGCACCCCAGGAGCGGGGCGTGCTGAGCAGTTCTTC. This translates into CASTPGAGRAEQFF.

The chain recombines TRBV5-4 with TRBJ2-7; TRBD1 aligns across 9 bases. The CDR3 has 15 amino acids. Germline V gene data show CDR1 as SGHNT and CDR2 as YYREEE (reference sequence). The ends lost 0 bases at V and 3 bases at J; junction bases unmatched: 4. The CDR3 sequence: CASSLATGGVYEQYF. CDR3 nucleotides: TGTGCCAGCAGCTTGGCCACAGGGGGCGTCTACGAGCAGTACTTC.

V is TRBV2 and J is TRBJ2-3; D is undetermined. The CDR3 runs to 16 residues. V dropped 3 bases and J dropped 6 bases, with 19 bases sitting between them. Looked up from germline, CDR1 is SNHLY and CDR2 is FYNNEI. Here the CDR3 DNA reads TGTGCCAGCAGTGAGGGTCTCTCTCTGGGCGCTGATACGCAGTATTTT. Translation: CASSEGLSLGADTQYF.

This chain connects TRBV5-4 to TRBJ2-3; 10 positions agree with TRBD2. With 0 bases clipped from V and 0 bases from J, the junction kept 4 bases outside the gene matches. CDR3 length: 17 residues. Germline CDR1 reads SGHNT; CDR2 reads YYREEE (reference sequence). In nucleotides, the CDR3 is TGTGCCAGCAGCTTGGGAGTAGCGGGGGGTAGCACAGATACGCAGTATTTT. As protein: CASSLGVAGGSTDTQYF.

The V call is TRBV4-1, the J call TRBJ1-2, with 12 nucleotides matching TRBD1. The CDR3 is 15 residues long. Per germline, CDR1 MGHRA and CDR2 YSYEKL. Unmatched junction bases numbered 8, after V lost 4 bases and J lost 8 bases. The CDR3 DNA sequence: TGCGCCAGCAGCCGACCGGGACAGGGGGCAAGGGGCTACACCTTC. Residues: CASSRPGQGARGYTF.

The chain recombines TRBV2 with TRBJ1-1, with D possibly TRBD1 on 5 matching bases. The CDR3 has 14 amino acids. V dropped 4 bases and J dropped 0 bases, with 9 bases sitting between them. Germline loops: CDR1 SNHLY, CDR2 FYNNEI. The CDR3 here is CASSGQRMNTEAFF. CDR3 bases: TGTGCCAGCAGTGGACAGCGTATGAACACTGAAGCTTTCTTT.

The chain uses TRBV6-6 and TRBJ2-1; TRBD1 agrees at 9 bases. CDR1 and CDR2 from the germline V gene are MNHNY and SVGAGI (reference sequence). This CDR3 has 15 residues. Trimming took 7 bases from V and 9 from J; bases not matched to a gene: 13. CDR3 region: CASMEARTGGGEQFF. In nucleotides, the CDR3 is TGTGCCAGCATGGAGGCTAGAACAGGGGGCGGTGAGCAGTTCTTC.

The DNA of the CDR3 is TGTGCCAGCAGCTTAACCCGGACAGGGAAGAGCACCGGGGAGCTGTTTTTT. It encodes CASSLTRTGKSTGELFF. The rearrangement uses TRBV7-9 and TRBJ2-2; TRBD1 matches at 8 bases. The J segment lost 4 bases and the V segment lost 2 bases, leaving 9 bases of the junction unmatched. The germline CDR1 and CDR2 sequences are SEHNR and FQNEAQ (reference sequence). This CDR3 region has 17 residues.

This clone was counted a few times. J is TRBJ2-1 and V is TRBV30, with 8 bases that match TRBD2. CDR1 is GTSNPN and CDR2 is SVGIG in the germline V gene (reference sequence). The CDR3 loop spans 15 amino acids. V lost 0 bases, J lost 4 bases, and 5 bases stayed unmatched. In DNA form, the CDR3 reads TGTGCCTGGAGTGTGGTCACTAGCGGTTACAATGAGCAGTTCTTC. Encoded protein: CAWSVVTSGYNEQFF.

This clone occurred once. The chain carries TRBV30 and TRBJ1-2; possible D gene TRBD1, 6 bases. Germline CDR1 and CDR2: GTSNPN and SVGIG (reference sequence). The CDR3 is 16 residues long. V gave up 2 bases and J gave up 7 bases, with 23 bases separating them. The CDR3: CAWSFPRLGGVPGYTF. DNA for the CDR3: TGTGCCTGGAGTTTCCCCCGTTTAGGGGGTGTCCCTGGCTACACCTTC.

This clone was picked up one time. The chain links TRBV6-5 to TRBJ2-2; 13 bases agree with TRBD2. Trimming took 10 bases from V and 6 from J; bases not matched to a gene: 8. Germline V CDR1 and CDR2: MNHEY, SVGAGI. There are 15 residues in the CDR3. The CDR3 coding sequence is TGTGCCACCGGACTAGCGGGGGTTTCATCCGGGGAGCTGTTTTTT. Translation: CATGLAGVSSGELFF.

CDR3 DNA: TGTGCCAGCAGGGGCGGGATCGCGAACACCGGGGAGCTGTTTTTT. Translating it yields CASRGGIANTGELFF. The rearrangement joins TRBV7-6 to TRBJ2-2; possibly TRBD2 for D (6 bases). Looked up from germline, CDR1 is SGHVS and CDR2 is FNYEAQ. The CDR3 loop spans 15 amino acids. The ends were cut back, 6 bases at V and 0 bases at J, with 11 bases in the middle.

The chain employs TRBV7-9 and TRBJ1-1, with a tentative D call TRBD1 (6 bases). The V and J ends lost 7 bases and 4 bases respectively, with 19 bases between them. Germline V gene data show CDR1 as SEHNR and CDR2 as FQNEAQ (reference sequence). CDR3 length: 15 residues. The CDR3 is CASTPSGGLGTEAFF. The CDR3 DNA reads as TGTGCCAGCACCCCGTCGGGGGGGCTGGGCACTGAAGCTTTCTTT. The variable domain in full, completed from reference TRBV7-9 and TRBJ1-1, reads DTGVSQNPRHKITKRGQNVTFRCDPISEHNRLYWYRQTLGQGPEFLTYFQNEAQLEKSRLLSDRFSAERPKGSFSTLEIQRTEQGDSAMYLCASTPSGGLGTEAFFGQGTRLTVV.

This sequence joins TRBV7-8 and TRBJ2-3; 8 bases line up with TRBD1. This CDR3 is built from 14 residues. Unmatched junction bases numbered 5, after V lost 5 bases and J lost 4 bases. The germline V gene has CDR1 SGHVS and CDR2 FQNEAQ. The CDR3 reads CASSLLQGADTQYF. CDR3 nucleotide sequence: TGTGCCAGCAGCCTATTACAGGGGGCAGATACGCAGTATTTT.

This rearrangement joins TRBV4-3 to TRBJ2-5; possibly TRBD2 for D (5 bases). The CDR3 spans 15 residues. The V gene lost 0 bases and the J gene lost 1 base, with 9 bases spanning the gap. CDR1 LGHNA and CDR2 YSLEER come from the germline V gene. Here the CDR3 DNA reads TGCGCCAGCAGCCAAGAACGGGGTGGCCAAGAGACCCAGTACTTC. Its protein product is CASSQERGGQETQYF.

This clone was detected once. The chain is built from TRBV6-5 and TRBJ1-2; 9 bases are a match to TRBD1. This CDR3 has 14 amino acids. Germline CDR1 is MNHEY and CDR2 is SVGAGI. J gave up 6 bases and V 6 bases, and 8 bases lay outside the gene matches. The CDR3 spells CASRPRQGVNGYTF. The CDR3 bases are TGTGCCAGCAGGCCAAGACAGGGGGTGAATGGCTACACCTTC.

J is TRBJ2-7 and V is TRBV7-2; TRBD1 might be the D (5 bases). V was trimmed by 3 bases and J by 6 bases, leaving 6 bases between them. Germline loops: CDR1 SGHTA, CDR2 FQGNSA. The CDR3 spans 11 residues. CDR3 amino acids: CASSFTGEQYF. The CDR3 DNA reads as TGTGCCAGCAGCTTCACAGGCGAGCAGTACTTC.

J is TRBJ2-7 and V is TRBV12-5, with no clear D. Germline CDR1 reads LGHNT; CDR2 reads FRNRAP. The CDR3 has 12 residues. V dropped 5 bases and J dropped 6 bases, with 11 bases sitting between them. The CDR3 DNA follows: TGTGCTAGTGGTCCCAACCTTAGCGAGCAGTACTTC. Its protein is CASGPNLSEQYF.